This T cell receptor beta chain was obtained from a study of blood T cell repertoires in COVID-19. Overall study context: The study drew acute and convalescent COVID-19 samples from the United States, Italy and Spain. In each case, the material was cDNA or gDNA derived from T cells, B-cell-depleted T cells, or PBMCs.

Data came from immunoSEQ multiplex PCR; TCRdb stores just in-frame clones and leaves some out. This repertoire shows around 300,000 clones, 80% to 90% found once; its top ten account for roughly 5%. The V end was cut by 6 bases, the J end by 6 bases, with 12 bases between. CDR1 and CDR2 from the germline V gene are MNHEY and SVGAGI. The CDR3 covers 14 residues. Recruitment covered about 25 US areas and drew participants whose ages spanned roughly 18 to 89 years. Each participant's cohort was designated according to participant-reported clinical history. Sequenced sample: PBMCs or T cells enriched from blood (not recorded which). This clonotype was obtained from a woman aged 25-40 years who had recovered from COVID-19. The chain uses TRBV6-5 and TRBJ1-6; weak D call: TRBD1 (5 bases). In nucleotides, the CDR3 is TGTGCCAGCAGCCTAAGGGGCTTTAATTCACCCCTCCACTTT. Residues: CASSLRGFNSPLHF.